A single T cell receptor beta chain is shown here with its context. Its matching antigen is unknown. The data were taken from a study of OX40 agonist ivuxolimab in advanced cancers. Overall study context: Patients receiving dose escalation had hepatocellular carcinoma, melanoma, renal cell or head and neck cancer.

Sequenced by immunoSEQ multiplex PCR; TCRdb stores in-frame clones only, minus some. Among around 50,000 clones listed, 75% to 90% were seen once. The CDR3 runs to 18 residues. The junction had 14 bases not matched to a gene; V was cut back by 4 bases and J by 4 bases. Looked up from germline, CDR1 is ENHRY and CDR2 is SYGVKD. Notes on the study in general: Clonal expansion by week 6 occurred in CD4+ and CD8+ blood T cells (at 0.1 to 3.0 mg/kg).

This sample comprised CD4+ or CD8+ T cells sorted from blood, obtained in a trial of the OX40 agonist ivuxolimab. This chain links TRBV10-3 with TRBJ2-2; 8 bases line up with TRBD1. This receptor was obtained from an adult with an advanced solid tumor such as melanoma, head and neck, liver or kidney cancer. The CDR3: CAISAATGAGGSTGELFF. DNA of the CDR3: TGTGCCATCAGTGCGGCGACAGGGGCAGGGGGATCCACCGGGGAGCTGTTTTTT.